This TCR beta chain was captured by sequencing in a study of blood T cell repertoires in COVID-19. For the study at large: Donors in the United States, Italy and Spain gave samples during acute or convalescent COVID-19. PBMCs, B-cell-depleted T cells, or T cells provided the cDNA or gDNA that made up the material.

In the study's own analysis: Reference gene primer amplification gave estimated nucleated cell counts. The repertoire was sequenced with immunoSEQ multiplex PCR; TCRdb's copy has only in-frame clones and lacks some. Clone size and V and J calls were adopted from that table, with D and trimming inferred from the DNA. The sample has approximately 20,000 clones, 65% to 85% seen once; the top ten hold 6% to 7%. This clone has just a few counts. The CDR3 sequence is 13 residues long. Trimming stripped 4 bases from V and 1 base from J, with 4 bases between. Germline V gene lookup returns CDR1 MRHNA and CDR2 SNTAGT.

The chain has TRBV6-4 and TRBJ2-2; D remains ambiguous. Sequenced material: peripheral blood. The TCR was taken from a human donor in a cohort sampled during active COVID-19. CDR3 residues: CASSGQNTGELFF. CDR3 DNA: TGTGCCAGCAGTGGACAGAACACCGGGGAGCTGTTTTTT.